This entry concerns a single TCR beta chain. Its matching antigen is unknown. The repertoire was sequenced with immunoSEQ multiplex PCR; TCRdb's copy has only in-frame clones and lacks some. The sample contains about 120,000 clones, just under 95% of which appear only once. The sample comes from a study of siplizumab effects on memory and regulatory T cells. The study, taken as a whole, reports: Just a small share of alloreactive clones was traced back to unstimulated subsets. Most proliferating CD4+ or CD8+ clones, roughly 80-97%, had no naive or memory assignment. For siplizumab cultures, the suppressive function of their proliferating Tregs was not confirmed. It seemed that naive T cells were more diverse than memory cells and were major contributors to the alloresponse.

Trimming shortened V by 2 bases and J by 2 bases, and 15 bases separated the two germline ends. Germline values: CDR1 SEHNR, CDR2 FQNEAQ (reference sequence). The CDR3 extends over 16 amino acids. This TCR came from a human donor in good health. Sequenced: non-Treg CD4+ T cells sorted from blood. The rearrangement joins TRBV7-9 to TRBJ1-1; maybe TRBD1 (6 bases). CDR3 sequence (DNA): TGTGCCAGCAGCTTAACAATGGGACAAGTAAACACTGAAGCTTTCTTT. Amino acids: CASSLTMGQVNTEAFF.